A selection of T cell receptor beta chains follows, all from one sample in a study of beta chain features in type 1 diabetes. Assay used: immunoSEQ multiplex PCR; TCRdb lists only in-frame clones, some missing. The sample consists of approximately 300,000 clones, approximately 9.9% of them appearing once. Material: naive CD4+ T cells from blood. These receptors all stem from a woman younger than 45 in good health. Both conserved end residues are part of each CDR3. The order of the fields is clone size, V gene, J gene, D gene, CDR3 DNA, CDR3 protein. D genes are given only for firm matches. Where a row states a size, it is once, few, many or the class of an expanded clone; other rows omit it.

NA	TRBV5-1	TRBJ2-1	NA	TGCGCCAGCAGTGTGGCGGGGCAGGGGGTGGGCAATGAGCAGTTCTTC	CASSVAGQGVGNEQFF
NA	TRBV28	TRBJ2-4	TRBD2	TGTGCCAGCAGTTTGATTAGCGGGAGGGGGTCGTACTTC	CASSLISGRGSYF
NA	TRBV27	TRBJ2-7	TRBD1	TGTGCCAGCAGTTTCCTCTCTCCAGGGGGTATCTCCTACGAGCAGTACTTC	CASSFLSPGGISYEQYF
NA	TRBV7-9	TRBJ1-1	NA	TGTGCCAGCAGCGCATCAGGGGCCCACACTGAAGCTTTCTTT	CASSASGAHTEAFF
NA	TRBV4-3	TRBJ2-7	TRBD2	TGCGCCAGCAGCCAAGGAGCGGTAGCGGGAGTCCCCGAGCAGTACTTC	CASSQGAVAGVPEQYF
once	TRBV6-5	TRBJ1-2	NA	TGTGCCAGCAGCAACAGAGGGAATGGCTACACCTTC	CASSNRGNGYTF
few	TRBV28	TRBJ2-7	TRBD2	TGTGCCAGCAGACCGGGACTAGCCTACGAGCAGTACTTC	CASRPGLAYEQYF
few	TRBV7-2	TRBJ2-2	TRBD2	TGTGCCAGCAGCCCTTCGGGACTATCTACCGGGGAGCTGTTTTTT	CASSPSGLSTGELFF
few	TRBV7-6	TRBJ2-1	TRBD2	TGTGCCAGCAGTGTAGCGGGAATCGAGCAGTTCTTC	CASSVAGIEQFF
NA	TRBV18	TRBJ2-7	TRBD2	TGTGCCAGCTCACCTGAAGCGGGAGGTCCCTACGAGCAGTACTTC	CASSPEAGGPYEQYF
NA	TRBV2	TRBJ2-7	TRBD2	TGTGCCAGCACTCGAGGGACTAGCGGGGCTAACGAGCAGTACTTC	CASTRGTSGANEQYF
few	TRBV18	TRBJ2-7	TRBD1	TGTGCCAGCTCCCGGGACAGGCTCGACGAGCAGTACTTC	CASSRDRLDEQYF
few	TRBV27	TRBJ1-2	TRBD1	TGTGCCAGCAGTATCACCGGGACAGCTAACTATGGCTACACCTTC	CASSITGTANYGYTF
NA	TRBV5-1	TRBJ1-2	TRBD1	TGCGCCAGCAGCTTCACAGGGGACGATGGCTACACCTTC	CASSFTGDDGYTF
NA	TRBV5-1	TRBJ2-5	TRBD2	TGCGCCAGCAGCTCCGGGACTAGCGGGAGGCATGAGACCCAGTACTTC	CASSSGTSGRHETQYF
few	TRBV4-1	TRBJ1-2	TRBD1	TGCGCCAGCAGCCAAGTCCGGACAGGAACCTATGGCTACACCTTC	CASSQVRTGTYGYTF
NA	TRBV16	TRBJ1-6	TRBD1	TGTGCCAGCAGCCAGCCGAAGACAGGGTTGGTTTCACCCCTCCACTTT	CASSQPKTGLVSPLHF
NA	TRBV7-2	TRBJ2-1	TRBD2	TGTGCCAGCAGCTTAGCCCTAGCGGGTAGCTACAATGAGCAGTTCTTC	CASSLALAGSYNEQFF
few	TRBV7-3	TRBJ2-5	NA	TGTGCCAGCAGCCGGGGTGTCCAAGAGACCCAGTACTTC	CASSRGVQETQYF
NA	TRBV4-3	TRBJ2-1	TRBD1	TGCGCCAGCAGGACCTCTGACAGGGTTCCCTACAATGAGCAGTTCTTC	CASRTSDRVPYNEQFF
few	TRBV11-1	TRBJ2-3	TRBD1	TGTGCCAGCAGCTTAGTCCCGACAGGGACAGATACGCAGTATTTT	CASSLVPTGTDTQYF
few	TRBV4-3	TRBJ1-1	NA	TGCGCCAGCAGCCAAGAATCAGGCAGAACAGAAGCTTTCTTT	CASSQESGRTEAFF
NA	TRBV4-3	TRBJ1-4	TRBD1	TGCGCCAGCAGCCAAGGGGGGGACAGGGGGAATGAAAAACTGTTTTTT	CASSQGGDRGNEKLFF
NA	TRBV20-1	TRBJ2-5	NA	TGCAGTGTTCCAGCGGAGACCCAGTACTTC	CSVPAETQYF